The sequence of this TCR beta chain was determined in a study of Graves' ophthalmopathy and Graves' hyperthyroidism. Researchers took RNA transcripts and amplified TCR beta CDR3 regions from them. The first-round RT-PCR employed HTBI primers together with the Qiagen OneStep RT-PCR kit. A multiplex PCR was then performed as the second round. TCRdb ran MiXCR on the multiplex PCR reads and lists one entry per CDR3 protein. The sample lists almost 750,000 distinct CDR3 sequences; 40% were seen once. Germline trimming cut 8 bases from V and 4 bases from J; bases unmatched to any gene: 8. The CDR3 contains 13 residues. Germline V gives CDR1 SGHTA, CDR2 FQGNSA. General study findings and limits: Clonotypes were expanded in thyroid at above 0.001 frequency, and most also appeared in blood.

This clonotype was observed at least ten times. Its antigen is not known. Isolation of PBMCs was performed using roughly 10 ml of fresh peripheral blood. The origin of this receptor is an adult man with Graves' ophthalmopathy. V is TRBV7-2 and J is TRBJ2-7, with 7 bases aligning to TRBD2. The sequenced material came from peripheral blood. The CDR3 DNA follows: TGTGCCAGCCGTGACGGGAGGACTTACGAGCAGTACTTC. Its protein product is CASRDGRTYEQYF.